The 16 T cell receptor beta chains below come from one sample, sequenced in a study of blood T cells in healthy people across ages. Primers used in a second PCR of roughly 6 to 11 cycles were a sample-barcoded 5' primer and a J-beta primer mix. Each CDR3 protein is one row after TCRdb ran MiXCR on the 5' RACE reads. This sample has about 290,000 distinct CDR3 sequences, with 25% to 30% found just once. The sequenced sample was blood. The receptors were sampled from a woman between 65 and 79 years old in good health.

This clonotype was seen only a few times. In DNA form, the CDR3 reads TGTGCCAGCAGCTCCCCCGACAGGGCCTACGAGCAGTACTTC. Protein product: CASSSPDRAYEQYF. The chain couples TRBV7-6 to TRBJ2-7; 7 nucleotides agree with TRBD1. Germline CDR1 is SGHVS and CDR2 is FNYEAQ. The V gene end was trimmed by 4 bases and the J gene end by 2 bases; junction bases not matched to a gene: 5. The CDR3 is 14 residues long. Based on the CDR3 plus reference TRBV7-6 and TRBJ2-7, the full variable domain is GAGVSQSPRYKVTKRGQDVALRCDPISGHVSLYWYRQALGQGPEFLTYFNYEAQQDKSGLPNDRFSAERPEGSISTLTIQRTEQRDSAMYRCASSSPDRAYEQYFGPGTRLTVT.

This clonotype was counted a few times. The V gene is TRBV27, the J gene TRBJ1-5, with D hard to call. The germline CDR1 and CDR2 sequences are MNHEY and SMNVEV (reference sequence). Trimming removed 6 bases at V and 2 bases at J, with 17 bases between. CDR3 length: 16 residues. The CDR3 here is CASSPVGQAGNQPQHF. The CDR3 DNA is TGTGCCAGCAGCCCCGTCGGGCAGGCGGGCAATCAGCCCCAGCATTTT.

This clonotype was observed many times. V is TRBV27 and J is TRBJ2-6; D gene ambiguous. This CDR3 has 13 amino acids. Germline V gives CDR1 MNHEY, CDR2 SMNVEV (reference sequence). V lost 6 bases to trimming and J lost 0 bases, with 3 bases between them. The CDR3 bases are TGTGCCAGCAGGGGCTCTGGGGCCAACGTCCTGACTTTC. Translated, it gives CASRGSGANVLTF.

This rearrangement joins TRBV28 to TRBJ1-2; 7 nucleotides match TRBD1. This CDR3 is 14 amino acids long. Germline lookup yields CDR1 MDHEN and CDR2 SYDVKM. V trimming: 7 bases; J trimming: 2 bases; junction bases outside the gene matches: 7. The CDR3: CASTLAQGNYGYTF. Written as DNA, the CDR3 is TGTGCCAGCACCTTAGCACAGGGGAACTATGGCTACACCTTC.

This clonotype was counted a few times. This sequence joins TRBV29-1 and TRBJ2-7; TRBD2 matches 9 bases. The trim removed 6 bases at V and 5 bases at J, leaving 14 bases unmatched. This CDR3 contains 15 residues. Germline V gene sequence: CDR1 SQVTM, CDR2 ANQGSEA. CDR3 DNA: TGCAGCGTCGTACCCCCGGGACTAGCAGTGAACGAGCAGTACTTC. Its protein is CSVVPPGLAVNEQYF.

CDR3 bases: TGTGCCATTTACCGTCCACAGGGTAATGAGCAGTTCTTC. This encodes CAIYRPQGNEQFF. The chain employs TRBV10-3 and TRBJ2-1; maybe TRBD1 (6 bases). Germline CDR1 is ENHRY and CDR2 is SYGVKD. This CDR3 contains 13 residues. The V end lost 9 bases, the J end lost 7 bases, and 16 bases lay between the germline ends.

A few counts support this clonotype. The chain joins TRBV6-2 or TRBV6-3 to TRBJ2-7, with a weak D call TRBD2 (5 bases). Germline V lookup: CDR1 MNHEY, CDR2 SVGEGT. This CDR3 is 13 amino acids long. V lost 2 bases, J lost 2 bases, and 7 bases lay in between. The CDR3 DNA is TGTGCCAGCAGTTACGTGACTACCTACGAGCAGTACTTC. It translates to CASSYVTTYEQYF.

The table lists this clonotype with a few counts. This chain connects TRBV5-1 to TRBJ2-7, with D perhaps being TRBD1 or TRBD2 (6 bases each). Germline V gene sequence: CDR1 SGHRS, CDR2 YFSETQ. V lost 4 bases, J lost 2 bases, and 16 bases lay in between. This CDR3 comprises 15 residues. The CDR3 region is CASSRSNREAYEQYF. For the CDR3, the DNA is TGCGCCAGCAGCAGGTCGAACAGGGAGGCCTACGAGCAGTACTTC.

This clonotype was counted between two and nine times. This chain connects TRBV27 to TRBJ2-5; no clear D. CDR1 and CDR2 (germline): MNHEY, SMNVEV (reference sequence). V was cut by 5 bases and J by 2 bases, with 6 bases left in between. This CDR3 contains 12 residues. The CDR3 region is CASSNLQETQYF. The CDR3 coding sequence is TGTGCCAGCAGTAATTTACAAGAGACCCAGTACTTC.

This clonotype was counted only a few times. The V call is TRBV7-8, the J call TRBJ2-1, with 9 bases matching TRBD2. Germline CDR1 reads SGHVS; CDR2 reads FQNEAQ. The CDR3 extends over 17 amino acids. The ends lost 5 bases at V and 6 bases at J; junction bases unmatched: 14. The CDR3 nucleotides read TGTGCCAGCAGCCTATGGGTGGCGGCTAGCGGGACCAATGAGCAGTTCTTC. Its translation is CASSLWVAASGTNEQFF.

This clonotype has just a few counts. V and J are TRBV10-2 and TRBJ2-2; 13 bases are shared with TRBD2. Trimming removed 7 bases from V and 4 bases from J; junction bases left unmatched: 3. Germline CDR1 is WSHSY and CDR2 is SAAADI. The CDR3 contains 15 residues. The DNA of the CDR3 is TGCGCCAGCAAAACTAGCGGGAGGGTCACCGGGGAGCTGTTTTTT. This gives the protein CASKTSGRVTGELFF.

CDR3 DNA: TGTGCCAGCGACGACTCGGAGCCCAATCAGCCCCAGCATTTT. Translating gives CASDDSEPNQPQHF. This chain joins TRBV6-1 and TRBJ1-5, with D uncertain. V shed 8 bases and J shed 3 bases, with 14 bases lying between them. There are 14 residues in the CDR3. CDR1 is MNHNS, CDR2 SASEGT, per germline.

This clonotype was found a few times. One end of the junction is discordant with germline, which a read error may explain. This chain uses TRBV6-2 or TRBV6-3 with TRBJ2-5, with a possible D match to TRBD1 (5 bases). The V gene's germline CDR1 is MNHEY and CDR2 SVGEGT. The CDR3 covers 11 residues. In nucleotides, the CDR3 is TGTGCCTGCAGACAGCACAGGACCCAGTACTTC. Its translation is CACRQHRTQYF.

The chain joins TRBV20-1 to TRBJ2-1; tentatively, D is TRBD2 (6 bases). Trimming left V 3 bases short and J 0 bases short, with 15 bases between. The CDR3 is 16 residues long. CDR1 and CDR2 (germline): DFQATT, SNEGSKA (reference sequence). This CDR3 reads CSARVASEISYNEQFF. In nucleotides, the CDR3 is TGCAGTGCTAGGGTGGCTAGCGAGATCTCCTACAATGAGCAGTTCTTC.

This clonotype was detected many times. CDR3 sequence reads: CSARDTGAHEQYF. As DNA, the CDR3 is TGCAGTGCTAGAGACACCGGAGCACACGAGCAGTACTTC. The V call is TRBV20-1, the J call TRBJ2-7, with D hard to call. With 0 bases removed from V and 5 bases from J, the gap between germline ends came to 11 bases. Germline values: CDR1 DFQATT, CDR2 SNEGSKA (reference sequence). There are 13 residues in the CDR3.

This clonotype appeared a few times. This CDR3 fails to terminate in the conserved phenylalanine or tryptophan, so it likely reflects a read error. This chain connects TRBV28 to TRBJ2-2, with TRBD2 matching 9 bases. Trimming removed 1 base from V and 5 bases from J; junction bases left unmatched: 2. The CDR3 is 15 amino acids. The germline gives CDR1 MDHEN, CDR2 SYDVKM. CDR3 protein: CASSLSTSGTGELFL. The CDR3 DNA is TGTGCCAGCAGTTTATCTACTAGCGGGACCGGGGAGCTGTTTCTT.